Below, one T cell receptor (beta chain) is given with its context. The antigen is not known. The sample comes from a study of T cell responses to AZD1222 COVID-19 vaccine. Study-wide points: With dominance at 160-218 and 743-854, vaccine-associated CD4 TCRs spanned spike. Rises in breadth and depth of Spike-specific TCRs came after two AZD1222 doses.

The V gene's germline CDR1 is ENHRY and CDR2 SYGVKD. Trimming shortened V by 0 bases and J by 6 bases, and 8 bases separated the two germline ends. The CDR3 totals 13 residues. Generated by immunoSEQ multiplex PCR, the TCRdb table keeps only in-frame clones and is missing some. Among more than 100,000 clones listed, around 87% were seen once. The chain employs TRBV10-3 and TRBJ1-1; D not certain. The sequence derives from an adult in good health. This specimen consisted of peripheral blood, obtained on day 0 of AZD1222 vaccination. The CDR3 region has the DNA TGTGCCATCAGTGAGTCAGGCACGTCTGAAGCTTTCTTT. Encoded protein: CAISESGTSEAFF.